Listed here are 5 T cell receptor beta chains from one sample, sequenced in a study of metastatic and nonmetastatic thyroid tumors. Using MiXCR, TCRdb reanalyzed the PCR reads. The sample holds 40,000 or so clones; around a sixth are singletons and the top ten take around a tenth. Patients were all untreated before their thyroid surgery. The sequenced sample consisted of tumor tissue. These receptors originate from a female donor with papillary thyroid cancer or a benign thyroid nodule (not recorded which). Some clones in this sample may be carry-over from other donors' samples.

This clone was seen more than once but under ten times. This chain uses TRBV28 with TRBJ1-6; the D gene is possibly TRBD1 (5 bases). Germline loops: CDR1 MDHEN, CDR2 SYDVKM. The CDR3 runs 13 residues. The V and J ends lost 8 bases and 4 bases respectively, with 9 bases between them. The CDR3 DNA reads TGTGCCAGCGAGGGGATTTATAATTCACCCCTCCACTTT. This codes for CASEGIYNSPLHF.

A remark on this clone: Compared with germline, one end of the junction differs, possibly owing to a read error. This chain joins TRBV28 and TRBJ2-1, with TRBD2 as a possible D gene (6 bases). Germline CDR1 is MDHEN and CDR2 is SYDVKM. This CDR3 is built from 16 residues. CDR3 sequence (DNA): TGTGTCAGCAGCCGGGGACTCCCCCTTATTGGTAATGAGCAGTTCTTC. Its protein product is CVSSRGLPLIGNEQFF.

This clone was found many times. This specimen includes other DNA sequences encoding the same CDR3. The rearrangement uses TRBV15 and TRBJ2-3; D is tentatively TRBD1 or TRBD2 (5 bases each). Germline V gene lookup returns CDR1 LNHNV and CDR2 YYDKDF (reference sequence). V shed 1 base and J shed 6 bases, with 14 bases lying between them. This CDR3 comprises 15 residues. In DNA, the CDR3 is TGTGCCACCAGCAGAGGTAACTTCGGGGCCGATACGCAGTATTTT. It specifies CATSRGNFGADTQYF.

This sequence joins TRBV5-4 and TRBJ2-2; the D gene is possibly TRBD1 (5 bases). This CDR3 has 13 amino acids. Germline values: CDR1 SGHNT, CDR2 YYREEE (reference sequence). Trimming stripped 4 bases from V and 4 bases from J, with 8 bases between. The CDR3 protein is CASSGHSTGELFF. CDR3 DNA: TGTGCCAGCAGCGGACATAGCACCGGGGAGCTGTTTTTT.

The sample holds many counts of this clone. The V and J genes are TRBV5-1 and TRBJ1-1; 8 nucleotides align to TRBD1. CDR3 length: 14 residues. Germline V gives CDR1 SGHRS, CDR2 YFSETQ. The J segment lost 1 base and the V segment lost 7 bases, leaving 6 bases of the junction unmatched. CDR3 sequence reads: CASGQGGGNTEAFF. Written as DNA, the CDR3 is TGCGCCAGCGGACAGGGTGGTGGGAACACTGAAGCTTTCTTT.